This section outlines one T cell receptor beta chain sequence together with its context. Its antigen is unidentified. The authors used 550 to 750 ng of bulk tumor genomic DNA per sample as template. While surgery was under way, several biopsies spaced far apart were taken per primary tumor. These patients got curative surgery after being newly diagnosed with untreated non-small cell lung cancer. All donors had received a new diagnosis of non-small cell lung cancer and were undergoing surgery with curative intent. CDR3 length: 14 residues. TCR beta CDR3 was amplified by multiplex PCR using 32 V and 13 J primers. In TCRdb, the multiplex PCR reads were re-called with MiXCR into one record per CDR3 protein. The data show about 23,000 distinct CDR3 sequences, about 25% seen once. This entry belongs to a study of immune heterogeneity within non-small cell lung tumors. General study results and limits: The study found that local T-cell clonality correlated moderately but significantly with local tumor mutational burden (R roughly 0.36). There were identical dominant CDR3 beta clonotypes recurring across tumor sites within a patient, together with site-unique high-frequency clones. Individual patients showed largely nonoverlapping sets of high-frequency T-cell receptor beta clonotypes.

This chain connects TRBV3-2 to TRBJ2-7; TRBD2, the table's D call, lacks a check against the DNA. TRBV3-2 is a listed pseudogene. The sample taken for sequencing was lung tumor tissue. The clonotype originates from a man aged 35 to 55 with non-small cell lung cancer. CDR3 sequence reads: CASSPRQRGYEQYF. The DNA for the CDR3 is TGTGCCAGCAGCCCCAGGCAGCGGGGCTACGAGCAGTACTTC.